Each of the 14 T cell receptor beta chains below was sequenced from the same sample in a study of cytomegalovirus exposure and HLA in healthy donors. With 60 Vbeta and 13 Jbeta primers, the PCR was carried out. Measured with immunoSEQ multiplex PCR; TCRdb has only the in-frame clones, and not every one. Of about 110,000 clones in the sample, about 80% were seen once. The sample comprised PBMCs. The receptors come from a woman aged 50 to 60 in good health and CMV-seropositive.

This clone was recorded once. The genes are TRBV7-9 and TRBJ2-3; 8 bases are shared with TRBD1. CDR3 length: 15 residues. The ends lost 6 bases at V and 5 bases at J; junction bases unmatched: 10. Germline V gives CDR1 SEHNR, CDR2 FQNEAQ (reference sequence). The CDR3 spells CASSPAQGAEDTQYF. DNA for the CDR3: TGTGCCAGCAGTCCAGCCCAGGGGGCCGAAGATACGCAGTATTTT.

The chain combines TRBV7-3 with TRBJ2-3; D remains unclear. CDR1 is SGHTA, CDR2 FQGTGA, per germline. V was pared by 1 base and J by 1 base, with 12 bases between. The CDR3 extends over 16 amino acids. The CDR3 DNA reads TGTGCCAGCAGCTTAAGCCCGGTAGGAGGCACAGATACGCAGTATTTT. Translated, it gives CASSLSPVGGTDTQYF.

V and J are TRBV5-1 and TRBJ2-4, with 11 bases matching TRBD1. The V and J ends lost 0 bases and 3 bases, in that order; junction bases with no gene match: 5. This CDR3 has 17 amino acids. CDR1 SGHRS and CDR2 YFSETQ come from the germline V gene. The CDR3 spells CASSLEGQGGSKNIQYF. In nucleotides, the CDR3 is TGCGCCAGCAGCTTGGAGGGACAGGGGGGGAGCAAAAACATTCAGTACTTC.

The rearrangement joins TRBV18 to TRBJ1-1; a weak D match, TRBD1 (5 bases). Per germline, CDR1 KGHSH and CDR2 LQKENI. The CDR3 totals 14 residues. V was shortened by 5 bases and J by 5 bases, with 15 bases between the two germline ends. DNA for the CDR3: TGTGCCAGCTCAGCCGCCGGGGGGAGGACTGAAGCTTTCTTT. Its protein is CASSAAGGRTEAFF. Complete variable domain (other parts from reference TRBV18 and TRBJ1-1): NAGVMQNPRHLVRRRGQEARLRCSPMKGHSHVYWYRQLPEEGLKFMVYLQKENIIDESGMPKERFSAEFPKEGPSILRIQQVVRGDSAAYFCASSAAGGRTEAFFGQGTRLTVV.

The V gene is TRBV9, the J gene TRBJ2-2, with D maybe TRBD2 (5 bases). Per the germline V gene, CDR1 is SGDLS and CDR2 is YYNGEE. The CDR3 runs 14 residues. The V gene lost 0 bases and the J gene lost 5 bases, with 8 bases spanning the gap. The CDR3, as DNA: TGTGCCAGCAGCGTAGTAAGCGGTACCGGGGAGCTGTTTTTT. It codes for CASSVVSGTGELFF.

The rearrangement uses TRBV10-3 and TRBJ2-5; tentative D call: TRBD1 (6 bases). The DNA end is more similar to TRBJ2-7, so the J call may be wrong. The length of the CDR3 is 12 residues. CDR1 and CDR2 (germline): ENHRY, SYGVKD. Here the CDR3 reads CAISGDKTEQYF. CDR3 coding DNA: TGTGCCATCAGTGGGGACAAGACCGAGCAGTACTTC.

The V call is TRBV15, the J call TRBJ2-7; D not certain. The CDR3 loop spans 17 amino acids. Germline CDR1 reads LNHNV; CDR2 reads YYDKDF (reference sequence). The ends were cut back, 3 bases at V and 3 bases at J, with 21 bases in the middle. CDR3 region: CATSSRAPSALFYEQYF. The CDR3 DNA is TGTGCCACCAGCAGCCGTGCGCCAAGTGCCCTTTTCTACGAGCAGTACTTC.

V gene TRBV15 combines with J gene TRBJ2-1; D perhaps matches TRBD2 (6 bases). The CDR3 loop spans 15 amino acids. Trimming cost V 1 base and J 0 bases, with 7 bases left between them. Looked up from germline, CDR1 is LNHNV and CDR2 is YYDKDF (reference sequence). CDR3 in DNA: TGTGCCACCAGCAGAGGTAGCGGCTCCTACAATGAGCAGTTCTTC. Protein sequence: CATSRGSGSYNEQFF.

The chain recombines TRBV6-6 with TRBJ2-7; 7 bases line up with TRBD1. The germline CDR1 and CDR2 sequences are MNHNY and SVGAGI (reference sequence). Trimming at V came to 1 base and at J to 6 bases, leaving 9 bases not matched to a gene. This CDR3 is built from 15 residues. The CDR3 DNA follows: TGTGCCAGCAGTTACTGGGACAGAGGGGACGGCGAGCAGTACTTC. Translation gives CASSYWDRGDGEQYF.

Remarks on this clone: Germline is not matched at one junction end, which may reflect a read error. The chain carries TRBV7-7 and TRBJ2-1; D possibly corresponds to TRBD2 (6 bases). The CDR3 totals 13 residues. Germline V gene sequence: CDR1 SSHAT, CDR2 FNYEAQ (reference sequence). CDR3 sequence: CASSLGTYNEQFF. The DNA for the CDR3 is TGTGCTAGCAGCCTTGGGACTTACAATGAGCAGTTCTTC.

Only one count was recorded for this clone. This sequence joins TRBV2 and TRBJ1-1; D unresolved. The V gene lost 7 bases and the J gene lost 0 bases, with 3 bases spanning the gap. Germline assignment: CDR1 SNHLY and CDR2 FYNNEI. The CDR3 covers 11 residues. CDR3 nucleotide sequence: TGTGCCAGCACATTGAACACTGAAGCTTTCTTT. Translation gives CASTLNTEAFF.

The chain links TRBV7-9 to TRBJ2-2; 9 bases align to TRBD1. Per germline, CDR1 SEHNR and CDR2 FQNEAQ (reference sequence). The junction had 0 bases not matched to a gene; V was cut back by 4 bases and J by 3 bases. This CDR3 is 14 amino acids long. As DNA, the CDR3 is TGTGCCAGCAGCTGGGACAGGGACACCGGGGAGCTGTTTTTT. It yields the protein CASSWDRDTGELFF. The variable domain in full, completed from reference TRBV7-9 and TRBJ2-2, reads DTGVSQNPRHKITKRGQNVTFRCDPISEHNRLYWYRQTLGQGPEFLTYFQNEAQLEKSRLLSDRFSAERPKGSFSTLEIQRTEQGDSAMYLCASSWDRDTGELFFGEGSRLTVL.

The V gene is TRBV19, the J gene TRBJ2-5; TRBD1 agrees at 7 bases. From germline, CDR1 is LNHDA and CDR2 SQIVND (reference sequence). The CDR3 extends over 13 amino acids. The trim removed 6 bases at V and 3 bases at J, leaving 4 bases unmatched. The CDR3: CASRRDREETQYF. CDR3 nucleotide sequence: TGTGCCAGTAGACGGGACAGAGAAGAGACCCAGTACTTC. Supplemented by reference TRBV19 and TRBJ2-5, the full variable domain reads DGGITQSPKYLFRKEGQNVTLSCEQNLNHDAMYWYRQDPGQGLRLIYYSQIVNDFQKGDIAEGYSVSREKKESFPLTVTSAQKNPTAFYLCASRRDREETQYFGPGTRLLVL.

The CDR3 protein is CASRARLAGALVAGELFF. CDR3 sequence (DNA): TGCGCCAGCAGAGCTAGACTAGCGGGGGCCCTAGTCGCGGGGGAGCTGTTTTTT. V gene TRBV10-1 combines with J gene TRBJ2-2; TRBD2 agrees at 12 bases. After removal of 6 bases from V and 8 bases from J, the junction contained 16 bases not matched to a gene. The CDR3 contains 18 residues. The germline V gene encodes CDR1 WNHNN and CDR2 SYGVQD (reference sequence).